The sequence of this T cell receptor beta chain was determined in a study of OX40 agonist ivuxolimab in advanced cancers. The study in broad terms: Ivuxolimab was a fully human IgG2 agonistic monoclonal antibody targeting the costimulatory receptor OX40 (CD134). Intravenous ivuxolimab was administered to patients every 2 weeks at six dose levels: 0.01, 0.1, 0.3, 1.5, 3 and 10 mg/kg. Of the roughly 50 dose-escalation patients, hepatocellular carcinoma was present in 19, melanoma in approximately 15, renal cell carcinoma in 9 and head and neck cancer in 9. In the dose-escalation cohort, around four fifths of patients were male, and the mean age was 60 years with a range of about 20 to 79. Prior anti-PD-1, anti-PD-L1 or anti-CTLA-4 therapy was permitted, and checkpoint inhibitors had been received by roughly 40% of dose-escalation patients. Partial responses were achieved by three dose-escalation patients, of whom one had hepatocellular carcinoma and two had cutaneous melanoma. The point of sequencing TCRbeta in the periphery was to test whether ivuxolimab changed TCR sequence diversity and drove clonal T-cell expansion. The monotherapy dose-escalation portion (N ≈ 57 patients) of the phase I ivuxolimab trial is reported in the paper.

Genomic DNA was isolated from the sorted cells so that the TCRbeta CDR3 region could be sequenced. TCRbeta CDR3 regions were sequenced using the immunoSEQ Assay. As stored in TCRdb, this immuneACCESS dataset retains in-frame rearrangements with V and J assigned. A fraction of the clones does not appear; measured against another copy, unresolved V genes explain less than half of the discrepancy, and the remainder lacks a known reason. The sample has about 55,000 clones on record, around 87% of them singletons. The top ten clones comprise roughly 13% of the sample. Points the paper makes about the study in general: At doses from 0.1 to 3.0 mg/kg, clonal expansion was seen in both CD4+ and CD8+ blood T cells between baseline and week 6. In partial responders in the 0.1-3.0 mg/kg groups, normalized peripheral clonal expansion was found to be among the lowest, especially among CD8+ T cells. Which antigens the clonally expanded peripheral T cells were specific for was not determined. Low levels of normalized T-cell clonal expansion were also seen in some patients who did not respond. On average, CD8+ T cells showed more expanded clones than CD4+ T cells after ivuxolimab.

Comment on this clone: The antigen it binds to is not known. No per-base quality is available; no much larger clone lies one base away.

The trial excluded patients who had a history of autoimmune disease or who were on systemic immunosuppression. Peripheral blood for TCR sequencing was collected from all dose cohorts at baseline, on cycle 4 day 1, and on cycle 7 day 1. Samples were obtained from an open-label, multicenter, first-in-human phase I dose-escalation trial of ivuxolimab. The trial enrolled adults with locally advanced or metastatic head and neck squamous cell, hepatocellular, melanoma or renal cell carcinoma. Before TCR sequencing, CD4+ T cells and CD8+ T cells were sorted from peripheral blood as separate populations. Sequences were derived from CD4+ or CD8+ T cells sorted from blood, sampled in a trial of the OX40 agonist ivuxolimab. The sequence derives from an adult with an advanced solid tumor such as melanoma, head and neck, liver or kidney cancer.

In nucleotide form, the sequence is TGTGCCAGCAGCTCTTGGACAGGGGAGGTTTACAATGAGCAGTTCTTC. The resulting protein is CASSSWTGEVYNEQFF. The chain couples TRBV11-2 to TRBJ2-1; the central 9 bases match TRBD1. Reading the germline V gene gives CDR1 SGHAT and CDR2 FQNNGV. Spanning cysteine to phenylalanine, the CDR3 consists of 16 amino acids. Solely the CDR3 DNA is kept, with 48 bases framed from the first base. Trimmed from V: 4 bases; trimmed from J: 4 bases; junction bases lacking a gene match: 8.